This entry is about one TCR beta chain. The antigen it recognizes is unknown. No base quality values were provided; no much bigger clone lies one nucleotide off. The sample comes from a study of CD4 T cells in relation to SARS-CoV-2 and coronaviruses (dated by TCRdb to about 2021). In terms of the full investigation: The ViraFEST assay cultured PBMCs with antigen for around nine days, then sequenced TCR beta CDR3s to find antigen-specific clonal expansions. Across all 12 patients in the convalescent cohort, the median age was nearly 40 years, with a range of roughly 21 to 75 years. Of the 12 convalescent patients, 8 were male and 4 were female, and two of the subjects were Hispanic. Shared crossreactive spike epitopes were mapped to their HLA restriction using patient-derived lymphoblastoid cell lines. At the level of individual TCR clonotypes, the study measured memory CD4+ T cell crossreactivity between SARS-CoV-2 spike protein and common cold coronavirus spike proteins. The Adaptive Biotechnologies TCR-sequencing kit was used for samples from three pre-COVID donors and for the naive versus memory experiments, whereas the other data were Illumina-based. A different, Illumina-based TCR-beta assay was used to sequence expansion assays from other donors in the study. Broad study findings and their caveats: Significantly weaker SARS-CoV-2-driven expansion was shown by crossreactive clones than by monoreactive clones, consistent with antigenic imprinting. The study was limited by small numbers of patients and tested TCRs. Pre-pandemic and post-infection samples were not both contributed by any donor, so tracing of the source of pre-existing responses was limited. Naive versus memory sequencing indicated that memory recall responses, rather than primary responses primed during culture, are detected by the assay. Memory CD4+ clonotypes crossrecognizing SARS-CoV-2 and at least one common cold coronavirus spike were found in roughly three fifths of donors. Crossreactivity analysis was centred on spike protein, so crossreactivity against other viral proteins was not assessed.

A distance of 11 bases separates the germline ends of V and J, which lose 1 base and 4 bases respectively. In the germline V gene (reference sequence), CDR1 corresponds to SEHNR and CDR2 to FQNEAQ. From the cysteine through the phenylalanine, the CDR3 covers 15 amino acids. Only CDR3 DNA remains: 45 bases, in frame from the first base. CEF-cultured naive and memory CD4+ T cell DNA received survey-level immunoSEQ TCR-beta sequencing. As for the authors' bioinformatics: During preprocessing, nonproductive sequences were removed, as were CDR3s that did not start with C, did not end with F or W, or were shorter than 7 amino acids. The MANAFEST web app was used to call antigen-specific clonotypes on the basis of expansion compared with the reference and with other culture wells. A clone was considered positive if the clone showed significant expansion compared with the reference culture in 2 of 3 replicate wells at an FDR below 0.05. For a clone to be considered positive, significant expansion relative to all other tandem wells and an odds ratio above 5 were also required. Cultured and uncultured naive and memory CD4+ repertoires were searched for previously identified spike- and CEF-reactive CDR3s. CDR3 homology was measured as pairwise Levenshtein distance, computed with the stringdist R package after trimming three terminal residues from each end. TCRdb mirrors the immuneACCESS table, restricted to in-frame sequences. Some clones are absent from its copies; in checked studies, under half trace to an unresolved V gene, and the reason for the others is unknown. V, J and clone size are those of that table, while D and trimming were read from the DNA. Recorded for this sample are 35,000 or so clones; under 85% of them occurred a single time. The ten largest clonotypes hold about 20% of the sample.

To separate naive from memory CD4+ T cells, cryopreserved PBMCs first underwent CD4 enrichment and then EasySep naive CD4+ T cell enrichment. Sorted naive or memory CD4+ T cells (about 99,000) were grown at a 1:1 ratio with T cell-depleted PBMCs and CEF peptides for about eleven days. Each peptide culture condition was generally run in triplicate replicate wells. PBMCs were isolated from leukapheresis product or whole blood by Ficoll-Paque PLUS gradient centrifugation. The PBMCs went either fresh into the expansion assay or into cryopreservation at -140 degrees C. The QIAamp Micro DNA Kit was used to extract genomic DNA from the CD4+ T cells.

This TCR derives from an adult with COVID-19. The sequenced material came from memory CD4+ T cells from PBMCs, cultured in vitro. The cell subset or site label on this specimen signifies: memory (non-naive) CD4+ T cells. The chain is encoded by TRBV7-9 joined to TRBJ1-3; too little of a D gene remains to name it. The bases are TGTGCCAGCAGCTTAGGGGTTGAGTCGGGAAACACCATATATTTT. This encodes CASSLGVESGNTIYF.